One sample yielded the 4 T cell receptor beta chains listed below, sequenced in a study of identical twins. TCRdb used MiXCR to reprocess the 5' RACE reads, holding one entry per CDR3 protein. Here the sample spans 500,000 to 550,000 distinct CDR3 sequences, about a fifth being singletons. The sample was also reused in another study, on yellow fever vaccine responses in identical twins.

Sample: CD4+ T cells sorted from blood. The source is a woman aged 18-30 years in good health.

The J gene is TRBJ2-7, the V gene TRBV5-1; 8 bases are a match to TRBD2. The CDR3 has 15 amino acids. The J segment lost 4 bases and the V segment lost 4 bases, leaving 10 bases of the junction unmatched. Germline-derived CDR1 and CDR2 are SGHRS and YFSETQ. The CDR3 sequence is CASSGRTSTDYEQYF. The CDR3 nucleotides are TGCGCCAGCAGCGGACGGACTAGCACCGATTACGAGCAGTACTTC.

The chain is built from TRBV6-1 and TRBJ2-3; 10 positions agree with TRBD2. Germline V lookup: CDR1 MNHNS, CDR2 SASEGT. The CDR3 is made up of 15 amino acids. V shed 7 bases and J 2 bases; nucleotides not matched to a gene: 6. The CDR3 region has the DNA TGTGCCAGCAAAGGACTAGCGGACATCACAGATACGCAGTATTTT. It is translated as CASKGLADITDTQYF.

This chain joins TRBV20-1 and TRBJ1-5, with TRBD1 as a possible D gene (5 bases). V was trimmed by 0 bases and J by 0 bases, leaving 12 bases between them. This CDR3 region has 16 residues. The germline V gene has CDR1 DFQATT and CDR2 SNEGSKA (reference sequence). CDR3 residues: CSARDSGHYSNQPQHF. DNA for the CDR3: TGCAGTGCTAGAGATTCGGGGCACTATAGCAATCAGCCCCAGCATTTT.

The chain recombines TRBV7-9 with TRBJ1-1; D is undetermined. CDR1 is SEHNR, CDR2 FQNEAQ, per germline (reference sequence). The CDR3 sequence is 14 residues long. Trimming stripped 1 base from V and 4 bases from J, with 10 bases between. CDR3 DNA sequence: TGTGCCAGCAGCTTAGAGGCAGATTCCACTGAAGCTTTCTTT. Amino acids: CASSLEADSTEAFF.